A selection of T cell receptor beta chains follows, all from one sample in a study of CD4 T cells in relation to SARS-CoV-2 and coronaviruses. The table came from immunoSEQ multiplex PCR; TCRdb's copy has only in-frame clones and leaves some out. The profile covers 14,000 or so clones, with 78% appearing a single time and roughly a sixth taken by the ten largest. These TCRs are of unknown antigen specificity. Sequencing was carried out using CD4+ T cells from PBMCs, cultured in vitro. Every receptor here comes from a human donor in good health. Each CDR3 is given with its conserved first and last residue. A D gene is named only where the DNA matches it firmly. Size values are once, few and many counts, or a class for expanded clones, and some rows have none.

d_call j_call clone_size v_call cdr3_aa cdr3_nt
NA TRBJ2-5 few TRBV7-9 CASSLAGLETQYF TGTGCCAGCAGCTTAGCGGGACTGGAGACCCAGTACTTC
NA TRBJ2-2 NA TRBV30 CAWSINTGELFF TGTGCCTGGAGTATTAACACCGGGGAGCTGTTTTTT
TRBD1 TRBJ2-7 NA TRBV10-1 CASSDAGTGGYEQYF TGCGCCAGCAGTGATGCCGGGACAGGGGGCTACGAGCAGTACTTC
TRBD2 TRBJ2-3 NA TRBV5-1 CASSLGPGGPAGDTQYF TGCGCCAGCAGCTTGGGTCCGGGAGGTCCTGCCGGAGATACGCAGTATTTT
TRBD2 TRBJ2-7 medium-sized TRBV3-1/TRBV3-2 CASSPTGSGRAEYF TGTGCCAGCAGTCCCACAGGCAGCGGGAGGGCCGAGTACTTC
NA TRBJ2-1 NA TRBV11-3 CASSLGSGLSSYNEQFF TGTGCCAGCAGCTTAGGGTCGGGCCTTAGCTCCTACAATGAGCAGTTCTTC
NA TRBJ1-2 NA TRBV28 CASSLGNGYTF TGTGCCAGCAGTTTGGGCAATGGCTACACCTTC
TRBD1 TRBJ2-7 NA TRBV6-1 CASSEAGGASYEQYF TGTGCCAGCAGTGAAGCAGGGGGCGCGTCCTACGAGCAGTACTTC
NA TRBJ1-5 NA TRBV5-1 CASSLGTQDQPQHF TGCGCCAGCAGCTTAGGGACACAAGATCAGCCCCAGCATTTT
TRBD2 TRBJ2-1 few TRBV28 CASVTSGNNEQFF TGTGCCAGCGTGACTAGCGGGAACAATGAGCAGTTCTTC
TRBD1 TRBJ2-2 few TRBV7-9 CASSARDRGRRGYTGELFF TGTGCCAGCAGCGCCCGGGACAGGGGGCGCCGGGGCTACACCGGGGAGCTGTTTTTT
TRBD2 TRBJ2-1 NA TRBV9 CASSVAPSGAYNEQFF TGTGCCAGCAGCGTAGCCCCTAGCGGGGCTTACAATGAGCAGTTCTTC
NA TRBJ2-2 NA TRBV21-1 CASTPSLWDGELFF TGTGCCAGCACCCCTAGTCTGTGGGACGGGGAGCTGTTTTTT
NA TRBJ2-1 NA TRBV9 CASSESGNSYNEQFF TGTGCCAGCAGCGAAAGCGGAAACTCCTACAATGAGCAGTTCTTC
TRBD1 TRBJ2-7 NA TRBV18 CASSRDRISYEQYF TGTGCCAGCTCACGGGACAGGATCTCCTACGAGCAGTACTTC
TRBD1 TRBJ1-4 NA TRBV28 CASTKTGTENEKLFF TGTGCCAGCACTAAAACGGGGACAGAAAATGAAAAACTGTTTTTT
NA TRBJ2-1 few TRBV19 CASSMAWEQYNEQFF TGTGCCAGTAGTATGGCGTGGGAGCAGTACAATGAGCAGTTCTTC
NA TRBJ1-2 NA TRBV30 CAWSGGDYGYTF TGTGCCTGGAGTGGAGGGGACTATGGCTACACCTTC
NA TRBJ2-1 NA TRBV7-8 CASSLAQAGRNEQFF TGTGCCAGCAGCTTAGCGCAGGCTGGCCGCAATGAGCAGTTCTTC
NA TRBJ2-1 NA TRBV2 CASRLAGAYNEQFF TGTGCCAGCAGACTAGCCGGGGCCTACAATGAGCAGTTCTTC
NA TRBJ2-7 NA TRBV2 CASSWTGPYEQYF TGTGCCAGCAGTTGGACGGGACCCTACGAGCAGTACTTC
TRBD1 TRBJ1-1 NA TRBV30 CAWSVQGWTGGENTEAFF TGTGCCTGGAGTGTACAGGGGTGGACAGGGGGCGAGAACACTGAAGCTTTCTTT
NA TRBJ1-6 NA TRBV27 CASSLGRRESPLHF TGTGCCAGCAGTTTAGGCAGGCGAGAATCACCCCTCCACTTT
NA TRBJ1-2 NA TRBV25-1 CASSGGGFRNYGYTF TGTGCCAGCAGCGGGGGAGGGTTTCGGAACTATGGCTACACCTTC
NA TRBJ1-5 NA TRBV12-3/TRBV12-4 CASSWGGQPQHF TGTGCCAGCAGTTGGGGGGGCCAGCCCCAGCATTTT
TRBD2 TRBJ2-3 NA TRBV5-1 CASSPGLAGGTDTQYF TGCGCCAGCAGCCCGGGACTAGCGGGAGGCACAGATACGCAGTATTTT
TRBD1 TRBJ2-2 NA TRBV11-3 CASSGQGRPGELFF TGTGCCAGCTCAGGACAGGGGAGGCCCGGGGAGCTGTTTTTT
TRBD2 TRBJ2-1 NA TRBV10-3 CAISGTSSSSYNEQFF TGTGCCATCAGTGGGACTAGCAGCAGCTCCTACAATGAGCAGTTCTTC
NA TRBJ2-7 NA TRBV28 CASSVPRVSSYEQYF TGTGCCAGCAGTGTACCCCGGGTTAGCTCCTACGAGCAGTACTTC
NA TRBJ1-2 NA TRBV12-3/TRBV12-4 CASSLFRGGYTF TGTGCCAGCAGTTTATTCCGCGGTGGCTACACCTTC
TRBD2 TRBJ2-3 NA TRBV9 CASSVGSSGREQYF TGTGCCAGCAGCGTAGGGTCTAGCGGGAGGGAACAGTATTTT
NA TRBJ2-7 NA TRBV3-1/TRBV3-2 CASSAVSRGAYEQYF TGTGCCAGCAGCGCCGTGAGCAGGGGTGCCTACGAGCAGTACTTC
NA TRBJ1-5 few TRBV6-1 CASSGRGANSNQPQHF TGTGCCAGCAGTGGGAGGGGGGCCAATAGCAATCAGCCCCAGCATTTT
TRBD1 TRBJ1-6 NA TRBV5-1 CASSIETGSSSSPLHF TGCGCCAGCAGCATTGAGACAGGGAGTTCTAGTTCACCCCTCCACTTT
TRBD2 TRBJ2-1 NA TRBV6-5 CASSYSSGSSYNEQFF TGTGCCAGCAGTTACTCGAGCGGGAGCTCCTACAATGAGCAGTTCTTC
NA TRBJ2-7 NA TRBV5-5 CASSLTDMEQYF TGTGCCAGCAGCTTGACGGACATGGAGCAGTACTTC
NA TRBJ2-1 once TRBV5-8 CASSPTWREQFF TGTGCCAGCAGCCCGACATGGAGGGAGCAGTTCTTC
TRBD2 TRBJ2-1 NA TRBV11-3 CASSFTLAGGRNEQFF TGTGCCAGCAGCTTTACACTAGCGGGAGGTCGTAATGAGCAGTTCTTC
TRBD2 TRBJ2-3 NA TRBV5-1 CASSSGLAGVPTSTDTQYF TGCGCCAGCAGCTCGGGTCTAGCGGGAGTGCCGACTAGCACAGATACGCAGTATTTT
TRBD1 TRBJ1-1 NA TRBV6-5 CASRNRGGNTEAFF TGTGCCAGCAGGAACAGGGGCGGGAACACTGAAGCTTTCTTT